The 10 T cell receptor beta chains listed next were all sequenced from one sample in a study of blood T cell repertoires in COVID-19 (dated by TCRdb to the early 2020s). The protocol used for the library was the immunoSEQ multiplex PCR assay. The source is immuneACCESS, and TCRdb retained only in-frame sequences with V and J called. Part of the clones is not carried over; for the studies checked, unresolved V genes explain less than half of this, and the remainder is unexplained. The sample table records over 200,000 clones; approximately 85% of these occur just once. The biggest ten clones account for approximately 0.8% of the sample. Specimen: peripheral blood. These receptors all come from a woman aged 25 to 39 with acute or convalescent COVID-19.

The J gene is TRBJ1-5, the V gene TRBV19; the D gene is possibly TRBD1 (6 bases). The V gene's germline CDR1 is LNHDA and CDR2 SQIVND (reference sequence). This CDR3 spans 16 amino acids. The V end was cut by 6 bases, the J end by 0 bases, with 15 bases between. The CDR3 is CASSPGQLISNQPQHF. The DNA for the CDR3 is TGTGCCAGTAGCCCTGGACAGCTTATTAGCAATCAGCCCCAGCATTTT.

This clone occurred a few times. The rearrangement links TRBV21-1 to TRBJ1-5; TRBD1, the table's D call, lacks a check against the DNA. TRBV21-1 is a recognized pseudogene. The CDR3 is 19 residues long. The CDR3 DNA is TGTGCCAGCAGCTATTTGGGACATAGAGAATTATATAGCAATCAGCCCCAGCATTTT. Protein: CASSYLGHRELYSNQPQHF.

The chain links TRBV18 to TRBJ2-2; weak D call: TRBD1 (5 bases). V was cut by 8 bases and J by 2 bases, with 15 bases left in between. In germline, CDR1 is KGHSH, CDR2 LQKENI. This CDR3 region has 15 residues. The CDR3, as DNA: TGTGCCAGCGGCAAGGGGTCCGTAAACACCGGGGAGCTGTTTTTT. Translation: CASGKGSVNTGELFF.

The chain is built from TRBV7-9 and TRBJ2-7; TRBD2 might be the D (6 bases). The CDR3 totals 16 residues. Per the germline V gene, CDR1 is SEHNR and CDR2 is FQNEAQ (reference sequence). Trimming removed 4 bases at V and 4 bases at J, with 20 bases between. The CDR3 bases are TGTGCCAGCAGCTCCAGGGTAACTAGCACATCATACGAGCAGTACTTC. Its translation: CASSSRVTSTSYEQYF.

This rearrangement joins TRBV6-1 to TRBJ2-1; D might be TRBD2 (6 bases). Germline V gene data show CDR1 as MNHNS and CDR2 as SASEGT. The CDR3 loop spans 15 amino acids. V was clipped by 2 bases and J by 9 bases, with 17 bases between them. CDR3 sequence: CASSEYRGFSAEQFF. Here the CDR3 DNA reads TGTGCCAGCAGTGAATATCGGGGGTTCAGCGCTGAGCAGTTCTTC.

The chain combines TRBV3-1 (or the pseudogene TRBV3-2) with TRBJ2-5; D unresolved. With 1 base removed from V and 2 bases from J, the gap between germline ends came to 8 bases. This CDR3 is 14 amino acids long. Germline V gives CDR1 LGHDT, CDR2 YNNKEL (reference sequence). The CDR3 spells CASSQGANQETQYF. CDR3 DNA: TGTGCCAGCAGCCAAGGGGCTAATCAAGAGACCCAGTACTTC.

This chain uses TRBV6-1 with TRBJ2-1, with D perhaps matching TRBD2 (5 bases). Germline values: CDR1 MNHNS, CDR2 SASEGT. The V gene lost 3 bases and the J gene lost 2 bases, with 5 bases spanning the gap. CDR3 size: 13 residues. CDR3 in DNA: TGTGCCAGCAGTGAGGGAGCCTACAATGAGCAGTTCTTC. Its translation: CASSEGAYNEQFF.

V is TRBV12-3 or TRBV12-4 and J is TRBJ1-2, with D unresolved. This CDR3 contains 11 residues. Trimming cost V 9 bases and J 5 bases, with 10 bases left between them. CDR3: CASTGLYGYTF. The CDR3 DNA is TGTGCCAGTACCGGTTTATATGGCTACACCTTC.

The CDR3 loop is CASSPGTSGRGQETQYF. CDR3 bases: TGTGCCAGCAGCCCCGGGACTAGCGGGAGGGGCCAAGAGACCCAGTACTTC. V usage is TRBV5-4 and J usage is TRBJ2-5, with 16 bases fitting TRBD2. J was trimmed by 1 base and V by 4 bases; bases with no gene match: 4. CDR1 is SGHNT and CDR2 is YYREEE in the germline V gene (reference sequence). CDR3 length equals 17 residues. The entire variable domain, with the rest obtained from reference TRBV5-4 and TRBJ2-5, is as follows: ETGVTQSPTHLIKTRGQQVTLRCSSQSGHNTVSWYQQALGQGPQFIFQYYREEENGRGNFPPRFSGLQFPNYSSELNVNALELDDSALYLCASSPGTSGRGQETQYFGPGTRLLVL.

The rearrangement uses TRBV6-5 and TRBJ1-5, with D possibly matching TRBD1 (5 bases). V lost 6 bases and J lost 0, with 9 bases in between. CDR1 is MNHEY and CDR2 is SVGAGI in the germline V gene. The CDR3 is 14 residues long. CDR3 amino acids: CASRQVGSNQPQHF. DNA for the CDR3: TGTGCCAGCAGACAGGTCGGTAGCAATCAGCCCCAGCATTTT.